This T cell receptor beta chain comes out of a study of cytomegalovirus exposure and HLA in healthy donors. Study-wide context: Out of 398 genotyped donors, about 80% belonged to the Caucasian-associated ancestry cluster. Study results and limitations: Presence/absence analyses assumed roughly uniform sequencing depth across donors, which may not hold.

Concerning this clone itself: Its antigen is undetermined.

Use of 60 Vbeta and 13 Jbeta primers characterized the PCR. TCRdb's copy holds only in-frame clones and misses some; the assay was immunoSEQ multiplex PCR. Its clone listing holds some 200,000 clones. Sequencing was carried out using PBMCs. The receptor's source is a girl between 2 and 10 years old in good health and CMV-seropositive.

For the CDR3, the DNA is TGTGCCAGCAACCGATCGGAGGGGAAAGGGATTTACGAGCAGTACTTC. Protein: CASNRSEGKGIYEQYF. The chain has TRBV5-4 and TRBJ2-5, with a weak D call TRBD2 (6 bases). The J call is doubtful: the DNA matches TRBJ2-7 better. There are 16 residues in the CDR3. Germline CDR1 is SGHNT and CDR2 is YYREEE (reference sequence).